These T cell receptor beta chains were read from a single sample in a study of blood T cell repertoires in COVID-19. Libraries were prepared by immunoSEQ multiplex PCR; TCRdb keeps only in-frame clonotypes and omits some of them. The repertoire holds under 100,000 clones, with about nine tenths as singletons. Sequencing was carried out using peripheral blood. These receptors were obtained from a man aged 50-60 years with acute or convalescent COVID-19. Each CDR3 is given with its conserved first and last residue. Clone size is not always given. Where it is, it says once, few, many or a class for expanded clones.

j_call: TRBJ2-5
clone_size: once
v_call: TRBV14
cdr3_aa: CASSPRDRGVTQYF

j_call: TRBJ1-1
clone_size: -
v_call: TRBV6-5
cdr3_aa: CASSYGAEAFF

j_call: TRBJ1-1
clone_size: -
v_call: TRBV18
cdr3_aa: CASSPGSGGANTEAFF

j_call: TRBJ1-2
clone_size: -
v_call: TRBV5-5
cdr3_aa: CASSLRQGAYYGYTF

j_call: TRBJ1-1
clone_size: -
v_call: TRBV6-5
cdr3_aa: CATLPGRHMNTEAFF

j_call: TRBJ2-7
clone_size: -
v_call: TRBV4-1
cdr3_aa: CASSAPSGRLSEQYF

j_call: TRBJ1-1
clone_size: once
v_call: TRBV27
cdr3_aa: CASSPPPGPEDTEAFF

j_call: TRBJ2-3
clone_size: -
v_call: TRBV19
cdr3_aa: CASKLAGNTDTQYF

j_call: TRBJ2-1
clone_size: once
v_call: TRBV5-1
cdr3_aa: CASSLAGQGAQGEQFF

j_call: TRBJ1-5
clone_size: -
v_call: TRBV7-2
cdr3_aa: CASSFREGNQPQHF

j_call: TRBJ2-5
clone_size: -
v_call: TRBV5-1
cdr3_aa: CASSWGTGGIGETQYF

j_call: TRBJ2-7
clone_size: -
v_call: TRBV5-1
cdr3_aa: CASSLGTGTTYEQYF

j_call: TRBJ1-2
clone_size: -
v_call: TRBV5-1
cdr3_aa: CAWGGGDGYTF

j_call: TRBJ1-3
clone_size: -
v_call: TRBV9
cdr3_aa: CASSVKGAASGNTIYF

j_call: TRBJ2-1
clone_size: -
v_call: TRBV7-8
cdr3_aa: CASSPTISSYNEQFF

j_call: TRBJ2-1
clone_size: -
v_call: TRBV9
cdr3_aa: CAGPPLGDYNEQFF

j_call: TRBJ2-2
clone_size: -
v_call: TRBV24-1
cdr3_aa: CATSDTSGVTGELFF

j_call: TRBJ2-7
clone_size: -
v_call: TRBV6-6
cdr3_aa: CASSYGPTSGSYEQYF

j_call: TRBJ2-1
clone_size: -
v_call: TRBV19
cdr3_aa: CASSMGPVEYNEQFF

j_call: TRBJ2-2
clone_size: -
v_call: TRBV29-1
cdr3_aa: CSGSPGDTGELFF

j_call: TRBJ1-1
clone_size: -
v_call: TRBV6-5
cdr3_aa: CASRGTGMNTEAFF

j_call: TRBJ1-6
clone_size: -
v_call: TRBV19
cdr3_aa: CASSQGGSPLHF

j_call: TRBJ1-1
clone_size: once
v_call: TRBV6-1
cdr3_aa: CASSEALSGQLSMNTEAFF

j_call: TRBJ2-5
clone_size: -
v_call: TRBV2
cdr3_aa: CASSVRLAGQETQYF

j_call: TRBJ1-3
clone_size: -
v_call: TRBV5-1
cdr3_aa: CASSVNSGQGASGNTIYF

j_call: TRBJ2-1
clone_size: -
v_call: TRBV2
cdr3_aa: CASNIYLNNEQFF

j_call: TRBJ2-3
clone_size: few
v_call: TRBV4-3
cdr3_aa: CASSQVSAVTDTQYF

j_call: TRBJ1-5
clone_size: -
v_call: TRBV7-2
cdr3_aa: CASSLGGQGVGQPQHF

j_call: TRBJ1-5
clone_size: -
v_call: TRBV6-6
cdr3_aa: CASSSGQGGQPQHF

j_call: TRBJ2-7
clone_size: few
v_call: TRBV5-4
cdr3_aa: CASSSRQGSIYEQYF

j_call: TRBJ2-7
clone_size: -
v_call: TRBV24-1
cdr3_aa: CATSDLMGHYYEQYF

j_call: TRBJ1-1
clone_size: -
v_call: TRBV14
cdr3_aa: CASSQVRVLNTEAFF

j_call: TRBJ1-3
clone_size: -
v_call: TRBV6-1
cdr3_aa: CASSDQGSTGNTIYF

j_call: TRBJ1-4
clone_size: once
v_call: TRBV5-3
cdr3_aa: CARSVHRGRGEKLFF

j_call: TRBJ1-2
clone_size: -
v_call: TRBV6-5
cdr3_aa: CASSTLSTGTFGYTF

j_call: TRBJ2-3
clone_size: -
v_call: TRBV5-4
cdr3_aa: CASSLGTSGRIGTQYF

j_call: TRBJ2-1
clone_size: -
v_call: TRBV19
cdr3_aa: CASSITGGYEQFF

j_call: TRBJ2-4
clone_size: -
v_call: TRBV21-1
cdr3_aa: CASSKAEGAVNIQYF

j_call: TRBJ2-1
clone_size: -
v_call: TRBV9
cdr3_aa: CASSVEIGIGLGSYNEQFF

j_call: TRBJ2-7
clone_size: -
v_call: TRBV6-5
cdr3_aa: CASRRSGFAYEQYF

j_call: TRBJ2-7
clone_size: -
v_call: TRBV11-2
cdr3_aa: CASSSRLQGYEQYF

j_call: TRBJ2-7
clone_size: -
v_call: TRBV7-9
cdr3_aa: CASSASGKYYEQYF

j_call: TRBJ1-1
clone_size: once
v_call: TRBV4-1
cdr3_aa: CASSQDRLWGRDTEAFF

j_call: TRBJ2-7
clone_size: -
v_call: TRBV5-6
cdr3_aa: CASRTGTGSNFYEQYF

j_call: TRBJ2-5
clone_size: once
v_call: TRBV18
cdr3_aa: CASSPYSGETQYF

j_call: TRBJ1-3
clone_size: -
v_call: TRBV29-1
cdr3_aa: CSVGSGGSGNTIYF